This note documents a single TCR beta chain sequence. In the authors' workflow: Quantification of nucleated cells was approximated via reference gene primer amplification. Using immunoSEQ multiplex PCR, the repertoire was profiled, and TCRdb retains in-frame clones only, with some absent. D and trimming were read from the DNA, whereas the V and J calls and clone size are those reported in that table. The sample carries about 46,000 clones, 70% to 90% recorded once. Germline CDR1 LGHNA, CDR2 YSLEER. The V segment lost 0 bases and the J segment 1 base; nucleotides outside the gene matches: 5. The CDR3 loop spans 18 amino acids. The sample comes from a study of blood T cell repertoires in COVID-19.

V usage is TRBV4-3 and J usage is TRBJ2-1, with 11 positions matching TRBD2. This clonotype was obtained from a woman of 80 years or more with COVID-19, enrolled during active disease. Sequencing was done on a sample of peripheral blood. CDR3 protein: CASSQENGTSGSYNEQFF. CDR3 nucleotide sequence: TGCGCCAGCAGCCAAGAGAATGGGACTAGCGGTTCCTACAATGAGCAGTTCTTC.